This record concerns one T cell receptor beta chain sequence. This clonotype occurred many times. Its antigen is still unknown. Qualities for individual bases were not recorded, and no much larger clone is one base off. The sequencing machine was an Illumina HiSeq 2500. Quantitative 5'-RACE with molecular barcodes was used to prepare TCR beta libraries. The study's own analysis went as follows. A new computational method based on a probabilistic model of VDJ rearrangement was used to identify disease-linked TCR variants. TCRdb's own reprocessing of the public reads used fastp at Q25 and MiXCR and kept productive beta chains. Rows are unified per CDR3 protein, each entry keeping the most common DNA and genes. The V and J calls reflect TCRdb's pipeline rather than the authors' work. Within this sample are around 250,000 distinct CDR3 sequences, with 15% to 20% of them counted one time only. The ten largest clones capture more than 25% of the sample.

This specimen comes from a study of CD8 T cells in ankylosing spondylitis listed by TCRdb under 2017. The study in broad terms: The study profiled T cell receptor beta repertoires in healthy donors and ankylosing spondylitis patients to find disease-linked TCR variants. Samples of peripheral blood were taken, and for ankylosing spondylitis patients, synovial fluid was collected as well. The full study cohort was made up of about two dozen ankylosing spondylitis patients and roughly 100 healthy donors.

The study at large found these results: Some TCR beta motif variants had previously been reported in synovial fluid and blood of reactive arthritis patients, which suggested common disease-initiation mechanisms. In peripheral blood, the disease-linked clones were found at relatively low frequencies and had a CD8+ phenotype. The disease-linked clones were reported to be significantly enriched in matched synovial fluid samples from ankylosing spondylitis patients. Blood from ankylosing spondylitis patients appeared to be characterized by a TCR beta motif composed of roughly 8 highly homologous amino acid variants.

CDR1 and CDR2 were assigned from the germline V gene as SQVTM and ANQGSEA. V sheds 2 bases and J sheds 4 bases, leaving 12 bases between their ends. The CDR3 sequence holds 13 residues, the cysteine and phenylalanine included. CDR3 DNA is the only sequence kept; it has 39 bases, read in frame from the first base. Here the chain combines TRBV29-1 and TRBJ2-7, with the D gene call left open. The TCR was taken from a male donor with ankylosing spondylitis or in good health (not recorded which). Specimen: blood, either unsorted or a sorted T cell fraction (not recorded which). The DNA sequence is given as TGCAGCGTTGAAACTGGACGTGGGTACGAGCAGTACTTC. It translates to CSVETGRGYEQYF.